Detailed here is one T cell receptor (beta chain). The data stem from a study of beta chain features in type 1 diabetes. The CDR3 has 10 residues. CDR1 is DFQATT, CDR2 SNEGSKA, per germline (reference sequence). Expressed TCRB transcripts were sequenced, since all the RNA that had been isolated was reverse transcribed. Using immunoSEQ multiplex PCR, the repertoire was profiled, and TCRdb retains in-frame clones only, with some absent. This table has 120,000 to 150,000 clones, 9% to 10% appearing once. This clonotype originated in a woman in her forties in good health. The chain recombines TRBV20-1 with TRBJ1-1; 9 positions match TRBD1. The sample was central memory CD4+ T cells from blood. CDR3 region: CRGQGTEAFF. The CDR3 DNA sequence: TGCAGGGGACAGGGCACTGAAGCTTTCTTT.